This TCR beta chain was observed in a study of T cell responses to AZD1222 COVID-19 vaccine. The table came from immunoSEQ multiplex PCR; TCRdb's copy has only in-frame clones and leaves some out. The profile shows approximately 120,000 clones, 80% to 90% of them singletons. In regard to this clone: Its target is unknown.

General study points: Mostly white British, mostly female donors; authors suggested clonal diversity may be underestimated. It was only five to seven AZD1222 recipients who were seropositive at baseline. Nearly half of the spike-specific TCRs reportedly recognize variant regions that carry no mutations. Compared with day 0, the breadth and depth of the Spike-specific TCR repertoire rose significantly after two doses of AZD1222.

Per the germline V gene, CDR1 is MNHEY and CDR2 is SVGAGI. The CDR3 spans 12 residues. The V gene lost 2 bases and the J gene lost 11 bases, with 12 bases spanning the gap. Sample: peripheral blood, taken on day 0 of AZD1222 vaccination. The TCR sequence derives from an adult in good health. The chain recombines TRBV6-5 with TRBJ1-1; a possible D gene is TRBD1 (5 bases). CDR3 region: CASSYVAGPAFF. CDR3 DNA sequence: TGTGCCAGCAGTTACGTGGCAGGGCCGGCTTTCTTT.